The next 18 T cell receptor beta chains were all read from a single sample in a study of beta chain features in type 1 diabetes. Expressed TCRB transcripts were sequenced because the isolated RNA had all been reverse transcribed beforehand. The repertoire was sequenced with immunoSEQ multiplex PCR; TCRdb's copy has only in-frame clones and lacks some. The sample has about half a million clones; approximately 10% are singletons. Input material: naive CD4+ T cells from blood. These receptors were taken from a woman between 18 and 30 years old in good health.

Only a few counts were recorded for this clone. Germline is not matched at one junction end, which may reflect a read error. The CDR3 DNA is TGTGCCAGCAGATTAGCCGGGACAGCGAACACCGGGGAGCTGTTTTTT. Encoded protein: CASRLAGTANTGELFF. The chain uses TRBV7-8 and TRBJ2-2; 7 nucleotides line up with TRBD1. CDR1 is SGHVS, CDR2 FQNEAQ, per germline. This CDR3 region has 16 residues.

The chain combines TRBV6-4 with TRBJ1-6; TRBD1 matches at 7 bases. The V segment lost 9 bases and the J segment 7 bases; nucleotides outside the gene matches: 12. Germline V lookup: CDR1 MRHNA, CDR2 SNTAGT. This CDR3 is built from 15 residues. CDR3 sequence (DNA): TGTGCCAGAGGCGACAGGGCATTATGGAATTCACCCCTCCACTTT. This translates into CARGDRALWNSPLHF.

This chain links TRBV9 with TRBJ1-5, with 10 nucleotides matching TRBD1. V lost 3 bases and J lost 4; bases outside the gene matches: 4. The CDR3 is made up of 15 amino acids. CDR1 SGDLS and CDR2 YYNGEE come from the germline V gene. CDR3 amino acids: CASSAGQGGNQPQHF. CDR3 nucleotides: TGTGCCAGCAGCGCCGGACAGGGGGGAAATCAGCCCCAGCATTTT.

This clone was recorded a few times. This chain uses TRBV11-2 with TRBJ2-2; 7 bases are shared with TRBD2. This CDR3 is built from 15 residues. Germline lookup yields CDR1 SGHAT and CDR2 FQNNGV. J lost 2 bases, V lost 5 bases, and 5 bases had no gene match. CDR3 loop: CASSPASGNTGELFF. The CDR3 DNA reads TGTGCCAGCAGCCCCGCTAGCGGCAACACCGGGGAGCTGTTTTTT.

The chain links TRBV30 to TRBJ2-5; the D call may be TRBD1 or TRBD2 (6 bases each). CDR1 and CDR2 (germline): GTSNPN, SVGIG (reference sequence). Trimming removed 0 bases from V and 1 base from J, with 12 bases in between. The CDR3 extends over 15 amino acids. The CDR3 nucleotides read TGTGCCTGGAGTGTACATGGGGGGCGCCAAGAGACCCAGTACTTC. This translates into CAWSVHGGRQETQYF.

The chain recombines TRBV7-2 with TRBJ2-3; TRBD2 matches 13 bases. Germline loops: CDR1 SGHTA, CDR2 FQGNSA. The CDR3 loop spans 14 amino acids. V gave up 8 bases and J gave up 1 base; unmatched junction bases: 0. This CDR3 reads CASGLAGGTDTQYF. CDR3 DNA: TGTGCCAGCGGACTAGCGGGGGGCACAGATACGCAGTATTTT.

CDR3 sequence: CASSPQGRAEETQYF. In DNA form, the CDR3 reads TGTGCCAGCAGCCCCCAGGGGCGGGCTGAAGAGACCCAGTACTTC. The chain recombines TRBV7-9 with TRBJ2-5; a weak D match, TRBD1 (6 bases). CDR1 is SEHNR and CDR2 is FQNEAQ in the germline V gene (reference sequence). Deletions cut 5 bases from V and 3 bases from J, with 16 bases between. This CDR3 is 15 amino acids long.

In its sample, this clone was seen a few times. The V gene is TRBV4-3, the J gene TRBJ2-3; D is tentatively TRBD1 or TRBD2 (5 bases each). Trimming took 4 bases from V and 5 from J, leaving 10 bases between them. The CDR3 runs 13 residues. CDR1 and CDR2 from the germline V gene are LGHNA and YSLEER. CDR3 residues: CASSPRGQDTQYF. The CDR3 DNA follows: TGCGCCAGCAGCCCCCGGGGCCAAGATACGCAGTATTTT.

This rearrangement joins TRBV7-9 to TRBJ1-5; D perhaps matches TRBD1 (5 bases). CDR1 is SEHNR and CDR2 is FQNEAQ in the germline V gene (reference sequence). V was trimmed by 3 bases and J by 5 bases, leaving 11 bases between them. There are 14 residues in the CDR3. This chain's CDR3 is CASSFEDSYQPQHF. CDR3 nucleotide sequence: TGTGCCAGCAGCTTTGAAGACAGCTATCAGCCCCAGCATTTT.

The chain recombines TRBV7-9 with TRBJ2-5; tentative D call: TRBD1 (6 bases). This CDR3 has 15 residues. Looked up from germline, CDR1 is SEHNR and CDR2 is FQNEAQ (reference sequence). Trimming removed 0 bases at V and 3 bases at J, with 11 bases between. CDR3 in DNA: TGTGCCAGCAGCTTAGCGCAGGGGAATAAAGAGACCCAGTACTTC. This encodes CASSLAQGNKETQYF.

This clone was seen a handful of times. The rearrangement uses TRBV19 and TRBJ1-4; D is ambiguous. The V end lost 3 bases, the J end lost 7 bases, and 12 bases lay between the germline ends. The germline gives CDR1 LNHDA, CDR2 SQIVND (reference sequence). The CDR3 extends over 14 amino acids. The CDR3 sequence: CASSMFPGIEKLFF. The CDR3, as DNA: TGTGCCAGTAGTATGTTCCCGGGGATTGAAAAACTGTTTTTT.

The CDR3 loop is CASSDMGYNEQFF. The CDR3 DNA sequence: TGCGCCAGCAGCGACATGGGGTACAATGAGCAGTTCTTC. V and J are TRBV4-1 and TRBJ2-1; D gene uncertain. The CDR3 covers 13 residues. Germline V gene data show CDR1 as MGHRA and CDR2 as YSYEKL. V gave up 5 bases and J gave up 4 bases, with 9 bases separating them.

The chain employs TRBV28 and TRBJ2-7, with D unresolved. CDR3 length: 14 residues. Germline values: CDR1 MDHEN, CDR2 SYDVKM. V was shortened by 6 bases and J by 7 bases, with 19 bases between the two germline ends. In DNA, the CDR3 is TGTGCCAGCAGCGCCCTGGGGTCAGGCGGAGAGCAGTACGTC. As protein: CASSALGSGGEQYV.

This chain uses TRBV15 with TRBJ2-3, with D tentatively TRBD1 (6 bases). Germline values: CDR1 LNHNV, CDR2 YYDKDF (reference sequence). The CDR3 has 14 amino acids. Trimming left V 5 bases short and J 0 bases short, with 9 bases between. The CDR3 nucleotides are TGTGCCACCAGCTTGGGACAAAGCACAGATACGCAGTATTTT. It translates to CATSLGQSTDTQYF.

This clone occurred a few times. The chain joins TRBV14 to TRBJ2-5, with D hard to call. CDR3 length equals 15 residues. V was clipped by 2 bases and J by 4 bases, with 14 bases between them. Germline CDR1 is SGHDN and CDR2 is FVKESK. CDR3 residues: CASSQLDPAVETQYF. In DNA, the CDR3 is TGTGCCAGCAGCCAATTAGACCCGGCTGTAGAGACCCAGTACTTC.

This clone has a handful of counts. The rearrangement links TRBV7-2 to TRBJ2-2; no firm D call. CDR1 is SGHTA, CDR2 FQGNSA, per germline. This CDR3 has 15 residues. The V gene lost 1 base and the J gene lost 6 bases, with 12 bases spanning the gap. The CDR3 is CASSLVTNRAGELFF. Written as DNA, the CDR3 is TGTGCCAGCAGCTTAGTAACAAATCGGGCCGGGGAGCTGTTTTTT.

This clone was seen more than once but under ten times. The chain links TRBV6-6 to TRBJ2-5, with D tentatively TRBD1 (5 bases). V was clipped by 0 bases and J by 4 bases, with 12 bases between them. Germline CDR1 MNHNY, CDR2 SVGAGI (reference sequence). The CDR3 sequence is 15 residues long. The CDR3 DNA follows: TGTGCCAGCAGTTACTCGACAGAAATTGGAGAGACCCAGTACTTC. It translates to CASSYSTEIGETQYF.

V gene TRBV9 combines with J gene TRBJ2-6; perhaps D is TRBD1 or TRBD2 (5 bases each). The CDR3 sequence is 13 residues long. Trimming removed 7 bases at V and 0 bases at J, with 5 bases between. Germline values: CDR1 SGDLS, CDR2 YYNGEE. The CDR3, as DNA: TGTGCCAGCGGGACCTCTGGGGCCAACGTCCTGACTTTC. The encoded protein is CASGTSGANVLTF.